Below, 9 T cell receptor beta chains from the same sample are listed, as sequenced in a study of blood T cells in healthy people across ages. Together with a sample-barcoded 5' primer, a J-beta primer mix was included in a second PCR lasting about 7 to 12 cycles. A single record per CDR3 protein comes from TCRdb applying MiXCR to the 5' RACE reads. The data contain 1,500,000 or so distinct CDR3 sequences, roughly 43% of them singletons. Sequencing input: blood. Receptor source: a woman in her late teens or twenties in good health.

The V gene is TRBV29-1, the J gene TRBJ2-5; 9 positions agree with TRBD1. Germline assignment: CDR1 SQVTM and CDR2 ANQGSEA. The CDR3 is made up of 13 amino acids. Germline trimming cut 4 bases from V and 3 bases from J; bases unmatched to any gene: 3. The CDR3 spells CSVAGTGKETQYF. CDR3 nucleotides: TGCAGCGTTGCCGGGACAGGGAAAGAGACCCAGTACTTC.

This clonotype turned up a few times. The chain couples TRBV11-2 to TRBJ2-5; TRBD1 agrees at 8 bases. This CDR3 spans 15 amino acids. Germline loops: CDR1 SGHAT, CDR2 FQNNGV. V dropped 1 base and J dropped 5; count of bases not matched to a gene: 6. Here the CDR3 DNA reads TGTGCCAGCAGCTTAGTAACAGGGGGACAGGAGACCCAGTACTTC. Residues: CASSLVTGGQETQYF.

The chain has TRBV6-6 and TRBJ2-1; D unclear. V was cut by 9 bases and J by 4 bases, with 10 bases left in between. Per germline, CDR1 MNHNY and CDR2 SVGAGI (reference sequence). This CDR3 is 12 amino acids long. CDR3 loop: CARSQVYNEQFF. The CDR3 DNA is TGTGCCAGAAGTCAAGTTTACAATGAGCAGTTCTTC.

This CDR3 is CSADRGSYEQYF. In DNA, the CDR3 is TGCAGTGCGGACAGGGGGTCCTACGAGCAGTACTTC. The chain recombines TRBV20-1 with TRBJ2-7, with 10 bases identical to TRBD1. Germline trimming cut 6 bases from V and 1 base from J; bases unmatched to any gene: 0. This CDR3 comprises 12 residues. Germline V gene data show CDR1 as DFQATT and CDR2 as SNEGSKA (reference sequence).

V and J are TRBV27 and TRBJ1-2, with TRBD1 matching 10 bases. This CDR3 region has 14 residues. CDR1 MNHEY and CDR2 SMNVEV come from the germline V gene (reference sequence). Trimming cost V 5 bases and J 4 bases; bases outside gene matches: 4. CDR3 sequence: CASSDRGRIYGYTF. For the CDR3, the DNA is TGTGCCAGCAGTGACAGGGGGCGCATCTATGGCTACACCTTC.

This clonotype has only a few counts. DNA for the CDR3: TGTGCCAGCAGTGCCCGGTACGGCTACGAGCAGTACTTC. It yields the protein CASSARYGYEQYF. This chain uses TRBV6-1 with TRBJ2-7; the D is unclear. This CDR3 spans 13 amino acids. Trimming removed 4 bases from V and 3 bases from J, with 10 bases in between. From germline, CDR1 is MNHNS and CDR2 SASEGT.

This sequence joins TRBV27 and TRBJ2-3; D gene uncertain. The CDR3 has 15 amino acids. From germline, CDR1 is MNHEY and CDR2 SMNVEV (reference sequence). V lost 5 bases and J lost 2, with 14 bases in between. The CDR3 reads CASSPQEGYTDTQYF. The CDR3 region has the DNA TGTGCCAGCAGTCCTCAGGAAGGCTACACAGATACGCAGTATTTT.

The chain uses TRBV6-5 and TRBJ1-2, with D hard to call. The germline CDR1 and CDR2 sequences are MNHEY and SVGAGI. Trimming took off 5 bases at V and 8 bases at J, with 15 bases between the two ends. The CDR3 covers 13 residues. CDR3 DNA sequence: TGTGCCAGCAGTCTGAAGTACTTTGGCGGCTACACCTTC. It is translated as CASSLKYFGGYTF.

This clonotype was counted between two and nine times. The V gene is TRBV6-2 or TRBV6-3, the J gene TRBJ1-5, with TRBD1 as a possible D gene (5 bases). The CDR3 consists of 15 residues. Trimming took 6 bases from V and 5 from J, leaving 17 bases between them. Germline V gives CDR1 MNHEY, CDR2 SVGEGT. Here the CDR3 reads CASSFGTLDYQPQHF. In DNA form, the CDR3 reads TGTGCCAGCAGCTTCGGGACCCTGGACTATCAGCCCCAGCATTTT.